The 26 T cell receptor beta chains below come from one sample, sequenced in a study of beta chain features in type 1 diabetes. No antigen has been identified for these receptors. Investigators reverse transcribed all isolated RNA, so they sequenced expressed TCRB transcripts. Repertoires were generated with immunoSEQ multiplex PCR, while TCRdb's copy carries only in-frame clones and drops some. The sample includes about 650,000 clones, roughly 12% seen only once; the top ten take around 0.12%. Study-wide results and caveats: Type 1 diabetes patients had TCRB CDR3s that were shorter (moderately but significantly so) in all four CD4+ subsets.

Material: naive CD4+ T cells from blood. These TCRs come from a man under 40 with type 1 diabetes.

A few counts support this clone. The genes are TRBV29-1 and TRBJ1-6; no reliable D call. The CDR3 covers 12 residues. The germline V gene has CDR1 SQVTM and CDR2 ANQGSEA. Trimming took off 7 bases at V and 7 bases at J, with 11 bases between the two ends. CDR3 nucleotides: TGCAGCGCTTCGACGGGAAATTCACCCCTCCACTTT. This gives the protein CSASTGNSPLHF.

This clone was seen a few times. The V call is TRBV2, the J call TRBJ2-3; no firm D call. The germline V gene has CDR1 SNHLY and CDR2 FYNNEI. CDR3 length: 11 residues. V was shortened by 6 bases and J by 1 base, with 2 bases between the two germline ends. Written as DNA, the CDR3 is TGTGCCAGCAGCCGCACAGATACGCAGTATTTT. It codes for CASSRTDTQYF.

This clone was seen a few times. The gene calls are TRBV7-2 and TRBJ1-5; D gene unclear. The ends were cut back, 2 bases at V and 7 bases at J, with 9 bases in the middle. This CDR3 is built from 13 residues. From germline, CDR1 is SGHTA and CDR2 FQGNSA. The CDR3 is CASSLTKWQPQHF. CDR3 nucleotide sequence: TGTGCCAGCAGCTTAACTAAATGGCAGCCCCAGCATTTT.

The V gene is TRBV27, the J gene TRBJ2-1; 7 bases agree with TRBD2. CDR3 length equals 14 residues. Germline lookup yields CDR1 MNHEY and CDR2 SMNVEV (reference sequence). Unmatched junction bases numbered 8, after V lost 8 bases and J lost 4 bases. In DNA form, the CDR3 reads TGTGCCAGCGCCGGGCTAGCGGAGTACAATGAGCAGTTCTTC. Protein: CASAGLAEYNEQFF.

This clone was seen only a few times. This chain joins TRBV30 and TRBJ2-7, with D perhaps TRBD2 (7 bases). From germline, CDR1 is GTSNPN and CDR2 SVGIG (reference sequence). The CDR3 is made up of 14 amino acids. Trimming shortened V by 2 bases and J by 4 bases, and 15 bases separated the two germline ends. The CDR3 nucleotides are TGTGCCTGGAGTTACGGGGGGCTGGGATACGAGCAGTACTTC. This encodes CAWSYGGLGYEQYF.

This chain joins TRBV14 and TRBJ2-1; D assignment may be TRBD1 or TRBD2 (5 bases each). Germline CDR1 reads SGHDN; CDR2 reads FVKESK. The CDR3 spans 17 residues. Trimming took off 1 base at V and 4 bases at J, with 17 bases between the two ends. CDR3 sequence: CASSQARGTAIYNEQFF. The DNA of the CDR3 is TGTGCCAGCAGCCAAGCCCGAGGGACGGCGATATACAATGAGCAGTTCTTC. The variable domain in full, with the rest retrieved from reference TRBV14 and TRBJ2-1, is EAGVTQFPSHSVIEKGQTVTLRCDPISGHDNLYWYRRVMGKEIKFLLHFVKESKQDESGMPNNRFLAERTGGTYSTLKVQPAELEDSGVYFCASSQARGTAIYNEQFFGPGTRLTVL.

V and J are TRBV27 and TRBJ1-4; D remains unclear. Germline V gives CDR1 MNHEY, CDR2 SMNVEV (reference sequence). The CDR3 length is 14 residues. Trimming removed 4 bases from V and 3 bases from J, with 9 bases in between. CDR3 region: CASSSHGANEKLFF. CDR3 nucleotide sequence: TGTGCCAGCAGTTCCCACGGGGCTAATGAAAAACTGTTTTTT. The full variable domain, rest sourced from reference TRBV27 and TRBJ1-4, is EAQVTQNPRYLITVTGKKLTVTCSQNMNHEYMSWYRQDPGLGLRQIYYSMNVEVTDKGDVPEGYKVSRKEKRNFPLILESPSPNQTSLYFCASSSHGANEKLFFGSGTQLSVL.

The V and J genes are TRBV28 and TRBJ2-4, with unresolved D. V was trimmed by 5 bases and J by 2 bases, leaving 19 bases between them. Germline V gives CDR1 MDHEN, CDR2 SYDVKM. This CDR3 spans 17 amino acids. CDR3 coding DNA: TGTGCCAGCAGTGGGGATTGGGCCGGAACTTCCAAAAACATTCAGTACTTC. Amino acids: CASSGDWAGTSKNIQYF.

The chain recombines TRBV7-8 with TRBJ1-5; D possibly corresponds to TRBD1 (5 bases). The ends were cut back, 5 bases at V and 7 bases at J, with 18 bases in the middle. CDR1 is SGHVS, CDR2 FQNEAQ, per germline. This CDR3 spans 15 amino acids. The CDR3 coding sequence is TGTGCCAGCAGCCCAAACGCCATGAAGGGGCAGCCCCAGCATTTT. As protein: CASSPNAMKGQPQHF.

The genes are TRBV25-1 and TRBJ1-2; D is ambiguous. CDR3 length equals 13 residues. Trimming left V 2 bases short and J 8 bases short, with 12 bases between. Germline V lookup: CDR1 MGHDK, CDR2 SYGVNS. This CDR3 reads CASSEVAGAGYTF. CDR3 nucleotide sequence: TGTGCCAGCAGTGAAGTTGCAGGTGCCGGCTACACCTTC.

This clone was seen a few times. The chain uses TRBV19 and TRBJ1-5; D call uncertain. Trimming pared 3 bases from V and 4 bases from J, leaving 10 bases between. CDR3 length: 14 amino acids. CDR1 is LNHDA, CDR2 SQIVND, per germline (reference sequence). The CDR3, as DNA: TGTGCCAGTAGTATCGGCAGAACGAATCAGCCCCAGCATTTT. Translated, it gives CASSIGRTNQPQHF.

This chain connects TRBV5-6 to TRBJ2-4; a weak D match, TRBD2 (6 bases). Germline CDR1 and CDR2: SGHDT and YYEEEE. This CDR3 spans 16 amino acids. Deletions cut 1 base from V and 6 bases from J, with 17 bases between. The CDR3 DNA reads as TGTGCCAGCAGCTTGCTCGCCGGGGGTGGAGGAAACATTCAGTACTTC. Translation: CASSLLAGGGGNIQYF.

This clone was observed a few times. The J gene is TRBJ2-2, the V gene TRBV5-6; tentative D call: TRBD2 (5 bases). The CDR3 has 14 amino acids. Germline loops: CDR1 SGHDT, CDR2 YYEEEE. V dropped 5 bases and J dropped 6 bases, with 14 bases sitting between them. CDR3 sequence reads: CASSTPSNAGELFF. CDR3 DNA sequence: TGTGCCAGCAGTACCCCTAGCAACGCCGGGGAGCTGTTTTTT.

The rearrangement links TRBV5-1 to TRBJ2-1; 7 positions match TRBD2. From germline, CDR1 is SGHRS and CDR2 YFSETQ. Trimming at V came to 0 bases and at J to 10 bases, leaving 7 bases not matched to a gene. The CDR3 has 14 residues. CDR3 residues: CASSLAAGEWEQFF. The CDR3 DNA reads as TGCGCCAGCAGCTTGGCTGCGGGGGAGTGGGAGCAGTTCTTC.

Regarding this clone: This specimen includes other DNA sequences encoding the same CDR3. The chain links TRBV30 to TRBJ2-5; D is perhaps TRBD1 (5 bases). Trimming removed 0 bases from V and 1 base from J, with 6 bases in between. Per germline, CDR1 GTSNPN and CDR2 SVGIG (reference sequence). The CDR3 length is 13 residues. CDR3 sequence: CAWSVQAQETQYF. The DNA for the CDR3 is TGTGCCTGGAGTGTACAGGCCCAAGAGACCCAGTACTTC.

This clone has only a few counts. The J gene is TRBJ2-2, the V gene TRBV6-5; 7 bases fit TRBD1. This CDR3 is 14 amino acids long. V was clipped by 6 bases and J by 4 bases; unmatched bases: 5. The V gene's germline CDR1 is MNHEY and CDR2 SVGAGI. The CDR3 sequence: CASRLQGSTGELFF. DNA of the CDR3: TGTGCCAGCAGGCTACAGGGGTCCACCGGGGAGCTGTTTTTT.

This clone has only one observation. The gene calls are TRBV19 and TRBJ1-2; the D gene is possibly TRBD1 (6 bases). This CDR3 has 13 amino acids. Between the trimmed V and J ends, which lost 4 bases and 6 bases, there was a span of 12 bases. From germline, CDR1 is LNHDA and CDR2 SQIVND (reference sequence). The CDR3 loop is CASSTGTYNGYTF. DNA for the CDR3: TGTGCCAGTAGTACTGGGACATACAATGGCTACACCTTC.

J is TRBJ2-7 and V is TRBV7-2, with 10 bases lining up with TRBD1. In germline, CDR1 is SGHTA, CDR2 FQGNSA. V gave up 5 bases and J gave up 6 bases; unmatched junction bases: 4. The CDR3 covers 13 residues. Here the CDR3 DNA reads TGTGCCAGCAGCCCCTGGACAGGGGGCGAGCAGTACTTC. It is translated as CASSPWTGGEQYF.

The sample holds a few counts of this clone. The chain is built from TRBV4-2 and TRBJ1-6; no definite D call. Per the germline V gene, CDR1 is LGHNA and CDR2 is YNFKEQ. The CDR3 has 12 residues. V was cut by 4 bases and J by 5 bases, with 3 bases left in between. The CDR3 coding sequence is TGTGCCAGCAGCCGTGATAATTCACCCCTCCACTTT. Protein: CASSRDNSPLHF.

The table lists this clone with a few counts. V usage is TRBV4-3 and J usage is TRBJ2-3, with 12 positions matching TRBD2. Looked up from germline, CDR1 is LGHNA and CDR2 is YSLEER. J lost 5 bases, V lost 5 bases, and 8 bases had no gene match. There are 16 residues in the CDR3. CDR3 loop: CASSARTSGTRDTQYF. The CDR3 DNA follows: TGCGCCAGCAGCGCTCGGACTAGCGGGACACGAGATACGCAGTATTTT.

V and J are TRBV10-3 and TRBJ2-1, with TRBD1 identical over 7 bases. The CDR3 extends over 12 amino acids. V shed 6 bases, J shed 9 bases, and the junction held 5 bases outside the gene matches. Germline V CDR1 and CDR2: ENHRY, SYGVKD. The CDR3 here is CAIRGTAGEQFF. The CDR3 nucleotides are TGTGCCATCAGAGGGACAGCAGGTGAGCAGTTCTTC.

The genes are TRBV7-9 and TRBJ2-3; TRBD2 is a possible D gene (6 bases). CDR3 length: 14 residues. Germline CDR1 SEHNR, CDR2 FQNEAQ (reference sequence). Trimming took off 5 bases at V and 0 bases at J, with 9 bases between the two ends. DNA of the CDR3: TGTGCCAGCAGCGTTAGCGGAAGCACAGATACGCAGTATTTT. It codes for CASSVSGSTDTQYF.

CDR3 amino acids: CASSEILQATQYF. The CDR3 region has the DNA TGTGCCAGCAGTGAAATCCTCCAGGCGACCCAGTACTTC. The chain links TRBV25-1 to TRBJ2-5; D unresolved. CDR1 is MGHDK and CDR2 is SYGVNS in the germline V gene. This CDR3 has 13 residues. Deletions cut 2 bases from V and 7 bases from J, with 11 bases between.

The CDR3 DNA sequence: TGTGCCAGCAGCGTAGGACTAGCGGGGGCCGTCACAGATACGCAGTATTTT. Translated, it gives CASSVGLAGAVTDTQYF. This chain joins TRBV9 and TRBJ2-3, with 12 bases lining up with TRBD2. Losses at the gene ends were 0 bases for V and 2 bases for J; bases not matched to a gene: 4. This CDR3 spans 17 amino acids. In germline, CDR1 is SGDLS, CDR2 YYNGEE.

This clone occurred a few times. CDR3 in amino acids: CASSSPGSGGFF. In DNA, the CDR3 is TGTGCCAGCAGTTCCCCGGGAAGTGGGGGGTTCTTC. The chain carries TRBV28 and TRBJ2-1; perhaps D is TRBD1 or TRBD2 (5 bases each). Germline lookup yields CDR1 MDHEN and CDR2 SYDVKM. The length of the CDR3 is 12 residues. Trimming cost V 4 bases and J 15 bases, with 16 bases left between them.

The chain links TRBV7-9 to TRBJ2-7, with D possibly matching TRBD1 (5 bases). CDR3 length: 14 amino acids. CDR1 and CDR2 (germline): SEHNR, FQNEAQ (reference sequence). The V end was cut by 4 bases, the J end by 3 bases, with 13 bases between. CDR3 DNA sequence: TGTGCCAGCAGCTCCCAGGGCGGCAGCTACGAGCAGTACTTC. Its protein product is CASSSQGGSYEQYF. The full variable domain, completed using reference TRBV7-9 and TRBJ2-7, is DTGVSQNPRHKITKRGQNVTFRCDPISEHNRLYWYRQTLGQGPEFLTYFQNEAQLEKSRLLSDRFSAERPKGSFSTLEIQRTEQGDSAMYLCASSSQGGSYEQYFGPGTRLTVT.